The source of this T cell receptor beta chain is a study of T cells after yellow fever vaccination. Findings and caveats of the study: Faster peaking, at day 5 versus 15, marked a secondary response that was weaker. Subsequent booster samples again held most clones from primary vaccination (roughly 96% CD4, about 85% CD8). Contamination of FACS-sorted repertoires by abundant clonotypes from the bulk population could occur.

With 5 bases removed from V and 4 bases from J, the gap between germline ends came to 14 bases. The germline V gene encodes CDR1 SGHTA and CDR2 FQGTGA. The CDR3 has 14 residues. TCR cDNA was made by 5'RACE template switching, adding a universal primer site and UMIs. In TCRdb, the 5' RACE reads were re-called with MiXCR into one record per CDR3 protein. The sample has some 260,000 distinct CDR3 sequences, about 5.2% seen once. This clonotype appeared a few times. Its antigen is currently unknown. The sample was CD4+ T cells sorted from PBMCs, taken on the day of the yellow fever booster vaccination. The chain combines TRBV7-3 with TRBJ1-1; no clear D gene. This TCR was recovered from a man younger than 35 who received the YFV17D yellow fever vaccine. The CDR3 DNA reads TGTGCCAGCAGCGCCATGGGGTGGGGCACTGAAGCTTTCTTT. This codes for CASSAMGWGTEAFF. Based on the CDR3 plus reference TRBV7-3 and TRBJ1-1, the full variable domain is GAGVSQTPSNKVTEKGKYVELRCDPISGHTALYWYRQSLGQGPEFLIYFQGTGAADDSGLPNDRFFAVRPEGSVSTLKIQRTERGDSAVYLCASSAMGWGTEAFFGQGTRLTVV.